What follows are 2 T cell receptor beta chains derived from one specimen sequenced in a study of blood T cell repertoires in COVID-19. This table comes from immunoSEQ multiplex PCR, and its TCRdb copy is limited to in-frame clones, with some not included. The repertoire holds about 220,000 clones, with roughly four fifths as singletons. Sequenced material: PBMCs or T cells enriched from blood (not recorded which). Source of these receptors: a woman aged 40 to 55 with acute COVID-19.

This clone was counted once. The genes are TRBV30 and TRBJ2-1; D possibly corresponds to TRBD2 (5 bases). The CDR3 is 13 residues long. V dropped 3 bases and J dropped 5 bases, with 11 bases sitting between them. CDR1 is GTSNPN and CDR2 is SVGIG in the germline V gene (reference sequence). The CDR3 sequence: CAWRRAVNNEQFF. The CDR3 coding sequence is TGTGCCTGGAGGAGGGCCGTAAACAATGAGCAGTTCTTC.

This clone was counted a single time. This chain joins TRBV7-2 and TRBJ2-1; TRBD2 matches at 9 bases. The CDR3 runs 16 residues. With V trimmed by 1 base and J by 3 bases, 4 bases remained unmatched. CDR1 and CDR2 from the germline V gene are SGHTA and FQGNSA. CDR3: CASSLVTSGYYNEQFF. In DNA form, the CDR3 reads TGTGCCAGCAGCTTAGTGACTAGCGGCTACTACAATGAGCAGTTCTTC.